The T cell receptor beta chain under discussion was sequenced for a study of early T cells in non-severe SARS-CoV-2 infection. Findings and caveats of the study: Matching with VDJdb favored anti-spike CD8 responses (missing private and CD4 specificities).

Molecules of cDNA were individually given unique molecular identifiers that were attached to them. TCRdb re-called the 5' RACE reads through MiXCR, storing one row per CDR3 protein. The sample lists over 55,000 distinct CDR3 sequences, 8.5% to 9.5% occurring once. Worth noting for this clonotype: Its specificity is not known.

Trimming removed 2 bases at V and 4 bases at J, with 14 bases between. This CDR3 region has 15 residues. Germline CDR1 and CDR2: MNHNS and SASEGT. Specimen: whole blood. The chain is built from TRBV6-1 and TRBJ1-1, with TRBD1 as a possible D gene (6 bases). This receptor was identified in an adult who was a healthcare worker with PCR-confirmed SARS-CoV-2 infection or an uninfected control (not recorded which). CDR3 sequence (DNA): TGTGCCAGCAGTGAATCAAGGGGGGCGGGCACTGAAGCTTTCTTT. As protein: CASSESRGAGTEAFF.